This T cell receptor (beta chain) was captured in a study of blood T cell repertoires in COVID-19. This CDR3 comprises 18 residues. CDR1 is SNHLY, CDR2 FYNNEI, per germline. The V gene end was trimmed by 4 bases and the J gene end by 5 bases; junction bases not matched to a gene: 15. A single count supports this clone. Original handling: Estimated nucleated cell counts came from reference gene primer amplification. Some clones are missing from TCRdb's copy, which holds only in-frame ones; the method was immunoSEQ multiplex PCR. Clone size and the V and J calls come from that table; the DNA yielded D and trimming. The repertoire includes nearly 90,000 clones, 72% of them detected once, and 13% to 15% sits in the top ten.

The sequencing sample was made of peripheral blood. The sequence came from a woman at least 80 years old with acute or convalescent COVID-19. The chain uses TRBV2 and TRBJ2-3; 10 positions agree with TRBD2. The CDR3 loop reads CASSAYPASGGAKDTQYF. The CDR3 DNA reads TGTGCCAGCAGTGCCTATCCCGCCAGCGGGGGGGCCAAAGATACGCAGTATTTT.